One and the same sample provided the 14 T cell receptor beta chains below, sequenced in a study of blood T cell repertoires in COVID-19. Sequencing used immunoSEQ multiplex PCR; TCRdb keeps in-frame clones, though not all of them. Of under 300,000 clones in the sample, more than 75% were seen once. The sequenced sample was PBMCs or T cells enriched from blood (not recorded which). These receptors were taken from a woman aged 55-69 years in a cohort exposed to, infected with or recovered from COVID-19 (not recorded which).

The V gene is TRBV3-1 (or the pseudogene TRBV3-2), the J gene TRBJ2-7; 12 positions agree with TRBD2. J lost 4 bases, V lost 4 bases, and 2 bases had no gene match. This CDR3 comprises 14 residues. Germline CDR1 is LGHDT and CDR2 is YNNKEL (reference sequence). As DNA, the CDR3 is TGTGCCAGCAGCCGACTAGCGGGAGCATACGAGCAGTACTTC. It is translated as CASSRLAGAYEQYF.

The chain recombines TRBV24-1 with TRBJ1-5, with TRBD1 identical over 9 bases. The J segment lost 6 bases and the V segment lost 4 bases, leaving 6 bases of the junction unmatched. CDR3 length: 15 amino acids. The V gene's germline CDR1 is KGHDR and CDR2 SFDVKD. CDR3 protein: CATSDSGQGPQPQHF. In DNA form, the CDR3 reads TGTGCCACCAGTGACTCGGGACAGGGTCCTCAGCCCCAGCATTTT.

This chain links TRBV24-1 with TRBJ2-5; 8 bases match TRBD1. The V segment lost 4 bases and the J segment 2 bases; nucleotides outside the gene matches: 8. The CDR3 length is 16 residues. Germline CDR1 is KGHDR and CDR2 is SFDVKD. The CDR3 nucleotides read TGTGCCACCAGTGACCCAGGGGGCATGGGACAAGAGACCCAGTACTTC. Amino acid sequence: CATSDPGGMGQETQYF.

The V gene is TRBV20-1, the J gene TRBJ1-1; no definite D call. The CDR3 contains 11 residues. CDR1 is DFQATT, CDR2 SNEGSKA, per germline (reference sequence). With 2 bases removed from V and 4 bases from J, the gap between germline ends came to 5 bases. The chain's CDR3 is CSARPPTEAFF. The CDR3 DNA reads TGCAGTGCTAGACCTCCCACTGAAGCTTTCTTT.

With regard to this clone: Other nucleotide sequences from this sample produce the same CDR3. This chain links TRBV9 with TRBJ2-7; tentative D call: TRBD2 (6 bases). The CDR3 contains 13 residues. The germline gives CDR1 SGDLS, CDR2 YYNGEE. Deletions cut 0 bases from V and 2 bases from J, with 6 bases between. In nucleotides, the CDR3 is TGTGCCAGCAGCGTAGGACTAGCCTACGAGCAGTACTTC. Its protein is CASSVGLAYEQYF.

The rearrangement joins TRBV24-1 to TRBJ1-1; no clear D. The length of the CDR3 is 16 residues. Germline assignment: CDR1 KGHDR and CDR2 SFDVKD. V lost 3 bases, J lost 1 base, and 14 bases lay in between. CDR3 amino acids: CATSDPLGGQNTEAFF. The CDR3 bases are TGTGCCACCAGTGATCCCCTCGGTGGGCAGAACACTGAAGCTTTCTTT.

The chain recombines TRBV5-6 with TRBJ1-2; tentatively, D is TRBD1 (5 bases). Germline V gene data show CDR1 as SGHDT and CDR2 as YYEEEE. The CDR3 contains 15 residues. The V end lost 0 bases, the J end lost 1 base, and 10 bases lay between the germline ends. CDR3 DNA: TGTGCCAGCAGCTTGGTGGACACCCTTAACTATGGCTACACCTTC. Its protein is CASSLVDTLNYGYTF.

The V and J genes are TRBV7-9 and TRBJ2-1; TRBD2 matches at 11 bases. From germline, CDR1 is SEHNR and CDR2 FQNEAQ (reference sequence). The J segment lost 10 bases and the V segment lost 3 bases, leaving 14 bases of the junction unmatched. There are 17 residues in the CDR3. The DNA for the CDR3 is TGTGCCAGCAGCTTCGTTCTGGTGGTAGCGGGAGGGGGAGAGCAGTTCTTC. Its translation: CASSFVLVVAGGGEQFF.

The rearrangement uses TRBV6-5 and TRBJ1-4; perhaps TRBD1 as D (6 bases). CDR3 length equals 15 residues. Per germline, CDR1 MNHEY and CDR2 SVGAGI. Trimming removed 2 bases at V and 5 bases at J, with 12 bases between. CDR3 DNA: TGTGCCAGCAGTTACGGGCAGGGGCCGAATGAAAAACTGTTTTTT. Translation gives CASSYGQGPNEKLFF.

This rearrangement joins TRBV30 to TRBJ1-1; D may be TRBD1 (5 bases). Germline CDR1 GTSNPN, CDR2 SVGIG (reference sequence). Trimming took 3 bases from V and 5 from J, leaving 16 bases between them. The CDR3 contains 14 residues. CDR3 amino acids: CAWSGRGRWTEAFF. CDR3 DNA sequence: TGTGCCTGGAGCGGGCGGGGCAGGTGGACTGAAGCTTTCTTT.

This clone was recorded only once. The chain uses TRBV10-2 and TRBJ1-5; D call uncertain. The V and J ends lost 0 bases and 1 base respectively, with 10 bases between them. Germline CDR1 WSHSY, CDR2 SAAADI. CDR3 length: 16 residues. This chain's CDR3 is CASSESEAGSNQPQHF. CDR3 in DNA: TGCGCCAGCAGTGAGTCGGAGGCGGGGAGCAATCAGCCCCAGCATTTT.

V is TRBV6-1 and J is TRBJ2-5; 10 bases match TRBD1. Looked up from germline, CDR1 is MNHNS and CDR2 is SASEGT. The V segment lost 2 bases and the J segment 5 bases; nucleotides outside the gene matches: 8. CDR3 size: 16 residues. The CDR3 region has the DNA TGTGCCAGCAGTGAAAAAGGGACAGGGGATTGGGAGACCCAGTACTTC. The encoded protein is CASSEKGTGDWETQYF.

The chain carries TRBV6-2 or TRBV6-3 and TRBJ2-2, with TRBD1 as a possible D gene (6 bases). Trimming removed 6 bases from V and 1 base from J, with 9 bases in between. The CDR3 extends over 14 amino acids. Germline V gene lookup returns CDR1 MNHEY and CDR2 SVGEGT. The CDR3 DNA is TGTGCCAGCAGCCCGGACAGGAACACCGGGGAGCTGTTTTTT. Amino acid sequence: CASSPDRNTGELFF.

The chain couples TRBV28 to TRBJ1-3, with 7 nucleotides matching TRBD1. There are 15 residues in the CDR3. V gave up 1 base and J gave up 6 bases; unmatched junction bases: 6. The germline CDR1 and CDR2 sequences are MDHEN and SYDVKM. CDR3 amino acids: CASSLSGRGANTIYF. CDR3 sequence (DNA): TGTGCCAGCAGTTTATCTGGCAGGGGGGCAAACACCATATATTTT.